These T cell receptor beta chains were read from a single sample in a study of Ad26.COV2.S vaccination and SARS-CoV-2 variants. This table comes from immunoSEQ multiplex PCR, and its TCRdb copy is limited to in-frame clones, with some not included. The sample carries fewer than 500,000 clones, 85% to 90% recorded once. The sample in question was peripheral blood, obtained in a trial of Ad26.COV2.S vaccine versus placebo. The receptors derive from a person aged 18-65 years who received the Ad26.COV2.S COVID-19 vaccine or a placebo. The conserved cysteine and the conserved F or W are not part of the CDR3 here. D genes are given only for firm matches.

j_call d_call v_call cdr3_aa
TRBJ2-1 NA TRBV18 ASSPFHPWNEQF
TRBJ1-5 NA TRBV25-1 ASSEYGGFQPQH
TRBJ2-3 NA TRBV18 ASSPQGPLATDTQY
TRBJ2-7 NA TRBV6-1 ASSESGQWYEQY
TRBJ2-5 TRBD2 TRBV27 ASSLSGGLAETQY
TRBJ2-5 NA TRBV5-4 ASSLPSGQQETQY
TRBJ2-1 TRBD2 TRBV6-1 ASSSKRGVEF
TRBJ1-4 NA TRBV5-1 ASSFQQGANEKLF
TRBJ1-4 NA TRBV5-1 ASSLRQNEKLF
TRBJ1-2 NA TRBV28 ASSLGSGALNYGYT
TRBJ2-5 TRBD1 TRBV6-5 ASSYSPTGTETQY
TRBJ2-3 NA TRBV28 ASSLMGADTQY
TRBJ2-3 NA TRBV9 ASSPGGWGQY
TRBJ2-3 TRBD1 TRBV4-1 ASSLGQGGTDTQY
TRBJ2-6 NA TRBV5-6 ASSPGRSGANVLT
TRBJ2-1 TRBD2 TRBV25-1 ASSELMLGGGVNNEQF
TRBJ2-1 NA TRBV4-2 ASSQVSVDSYNEQF
TRBJ2-1 NA TRBV5-4 ASSSTTGSEQF